Included here is one T cell receptor beta chain sequence, with context. Its antigen is undetermined. The source of the sample is a study of radiotherapy plus CTLA-4 blockade in lung cancer. Study-level information: Objective responses were observed in approximately 20% of patients, and disease control was achieved by approximately 32%.

Lung cancer patients with chemo-refractory metastatic non-small-cell disease were given focal radiation plus CTLA-4 blockade with ipilimumab. Study conclusions and caveats: Among reported predictors of response, early blood T cell clone dynamics with interferon-beta performed best. Blood TCR clones of tumor origin expanded after radiotherapy plus ipilimumab.

V was clipped by 9 bases and J by 2 bases, with 9 bases between them. The CDR3 has 12 residues. CDR1 and CDR2 from the germline V gene are SNHLY and FYNNEI. Libraries were prepared by immunoSEQ multiplex PCR; TCRdb keeps only in-frame clonotypes and omits some of them. Of about 60,000 clones listed, 77% are singletons. The TCR comes from a human donor with non-small cell lung cancer who had a partial response to radiotherapy plus ipilimumab. The gene calls are TRBV2 and TRBJ2-3; D is perhaps TRBD1 (6 bases). Here the sequenced sample was peripheral blood, taken from a patient treated with radiotherapy plus ipilimumab. In nucleotides, the CDR3 is TGTGCCAGTAGGACAGTCACAGATACGCAGTATTTT. Amino acids: CASRTVTDTQYF.